This entry features one T cell receptor (beta chain) sequence. The antigen is not known. An end of the junction does not agree with germline; a read error may underlie this. The source of the sample is a study of blood T cells in healthy people across ages. Study-level points and caveats: Roughly linear age-related decline in beta diversity appeared, significant by age 40.

A second PCR, run for about 7 to 12 cycles, used a sample-barcoded 5' primer plus a J-beta primer mix. Every sample returned 2.5 million or more CDR3-containing paired-end reads. TCRdb independently ran MiXCR on the 5' RACE reads; one entry per CDR3 protein. The sample lists some 1,500,000 distinct CDR3 sequences; roughly 43% were seen once. The CDR3 contains 18 residues. Germline lookup yields CDR1 LGHNA and CDR2 YSLEER. The V call is TRBV4-3, the J call TRBJ1-6; D is unresolved. Specimen: blood. The clonotype comes from a woman aged 18-30 years in good health. CDR3 residues: CASSQESTVALNNSPPHF. The CDR3 nucleotides are TGCGCCAGTAGCCAAGAGTCCACAGTAGCCCTTAATAATTCACCCCCCCACTTT.